The 16 T cell receptor beta chains below were found in one sample sequenced in a study of blood T cell repertoires in COVID-19. Method: immunoSEQ multiplex PCR; TCRdb's copy keeps in-frame clones and lacks some. The sample has about 280,000 clones; around 90% are singletons. The sequenced sample was PBMCs or T cells enriched from blood (not recorded which). The receptors here all came from a woman aged 40-49 years who had recovered from COVID-19.

The V gene is TRBV3-1 (or the pseudogene TRBV3-2), the J gene TRBJ2-1, with D uncertain. This CDR3 region has 12 residues. The germline gives CDR1 LGHDT, CDR2 YNNKEL (reference sequence). Trimming removed 1 base at V and 10 bases at J, with 8 bases between. The CDR3 loop reads CASSQAAREQFF. DNA of the CDR3: TGTGCCAGCAGCCAAGCAGCGCGGGAGCAGTTCTTC.

The genes are TRBV19 and TRBJ2-7; 10 nucleotides agree with TRBD2. The germline V gene has CDR1 LNHDA and CDR2 SQIVND (reference sequence). With 3 bases clipped from V and 2 bases from J, the junction kept 4 bases outside the gene matches. This CDR3 region has 15 residues. CDR3 in amino acids: CASSIRTSGTYEQYF. In nucleotides, the CDR3 is TGTGCCAGTAGTATTCGGACTAGCGGAACCTACGAGCAGTACTTC.

The count of this clone is one. This sequence joins TRBV18 and TRBJ2-2; TRBD2 matches 7 bases. After removal of 6 bases from V and 3 bases from J, the junction contained 7 bases not matched to a gene. The CDR3 totals 15 residues. The germline V gene encodes CDR1 KGHSH and CDR2 LQKENI. Here the CDR3 reads CASSPGLRDTGELFF. The CDR3 DNA reads TGTGCCAGCTCCCCGGGACTAAGGGACACCGGGGAGCTGTTTTTT.

The chain employs TRBV7-9 and TRBJ2-7, with D maybe TRBD1 (5 bases). V lost 6 bases to trimming and J lost 6 bases, with 15 bases between them. The CDR3 runs 13 residues. Per germline, CDR1 SEHNR and CDR2 FQNEAQ (reference sequence). The CDR3 spells CASRPTGFREQYF. Here the CDR3 DNA reads TGTGCCAGCAGACCAACAGGATTCCGCGAGCAGTACTTC.

This clone was seen a few times. The chain links TRBV6-5 to TRBJ2-5; perhaps TRBD2 as D (6 bases). CDR3 size: 15 residues. Germline V gene lookup returns CDR1 MNHEY and CDR2 SVGAGI. Trimming cost V 3 bases and J 2 bases, with 13 bases left between them. In DNA form, the CDR3 reads TGTGCCAGCAGTTATACAGCCGGGAGACAAGAGACCCAGTACTTC. It is translated as CASSYTAGRQETQYF.

The V and J genes are TRBV11-2 and TRBJ2-5; tentative D call: TRBD2 (6 bases). This CDR3 comprises 16 residues. The germline V and J ends were trimmed by 1 base and 1 base, with 13 bases remaining between them. The V gene's germline CDR1 is SGHAT and CDR2 FQNNGV. CDR3 sequence: CASSLGREWGQETQYF. CDR3 nucleotides: TGTGCCAGCAGCTTAGGTCGGGAGTGGGGCCAAGAGACCCAGTACTTC.

This clone has just one count. The rearrangement links TRBV11-2 to TRBJ2-1, with TRBD2 matching 8 bases. This CDR3 region has 15 residues. After removal of 4 bases from V and 15 bases from J, the junction contained 17 bases not matched to a gene. Germline lookup yields CDR1 SGHAT and CDR2 FQNNGV. The CDR3 DNA follows: TGTGCCAGCAGCTCTAACCTGGCGGGAGGCACCGCCGGGTTCTTC. Translated, it gives CASSSNLAGGTAGFF.

With respect to this clone: The same CDR3 is also encoded by other DNA sequences in this sample. V gene TRBV29-1 combines with J gene TRBJ2-7; D possibly corresponds to TRBD2 (5 bases). CDR3 length: 11 residues. Deletions cut 4 bases from V and 6 bases from J, with 10 bases between. Germline CDR1 is SQVTM and CDR2 is ANQGSEA. DNA of the CDR3: TGCAGCGTTGGAGGGCCGGGCGAGCAGTACTTC. Translation gives CSVGGPGEQYF.

The rearrangement links TRBV4-2 to TRBJ1-5; D not certain. The CDR3 contains 13 residues. Germline assignment: CDR1 LGHNA and CDR2 YNFKEQ. Trimming cost V 3 bases and J 6 bases, with 9 bases left between them. The CDR3: CASSHRRGQPQHF. CDR3 DNA: TGTGCCAGCAGCCACAGACGGGGTCAGCCCCAGCATTTT.

The chain uses TRBV14 and TRBJ2-2, with D perhaps matching TRBD2 (6 bases). Trimming took 1 base from V and 6 from J, leaving 12 bases between them. This CDR3 region has 15 residues. Germline values: CDR1 SGHDN, CDR2 FVKESK. The CDR3 DNA reads TGTGCCAGCAGCCAAGGACTAGGGCGGTCCGGGGAGCTGTTTTTT. Its translation: CASSQGLGRSGELFF.

The chain joins TRBV7-2 to TRBJ2-1; 8 nucleotides align to TRBD2. CDR1 SGHTA and CDR2 FQGNSA come from the germline V gene. The CDR3 extends over 17 amino acids. Unmatched junction bases numbered 9, after V lost 0 bases and J lost 5 bases. CDR3 in amino acids: CASSLAKNGRGDNEQFF. The CDR3 DNA reads TGTGCCAGCAGCTTAGCGAAAAACGGGAGGGGGGACAATGAGCAGTTCTTC.

The chain links TRBV6-6 to TRBJ1-3; D is possibly TRBD1 (6 bases). This CDR3 is 17 amino acids long. CDR1 MNHNY and CDR2 SVGAGI come from the germline V gene (reference sequence). V lost 5 bases, J lost 2 bases, and 19 bases lay in between. The CDR3 spells CASSLTGSGPTGNTIYF. CDR3 bases: TGTGCCAGCAGTCTTACAGGGAGTGGGCCCACTGGAAACACCATATATTTT.

CDR3 DNA sequence: TGTGCCAGCAGCGTAGATAGGGGACTAGCGGGAGGGACGGGAGATACGCAGTATTTT. Protein product: CASSVDRGLAGGTGDTQYF. This chain joins TRBV9 and TRBJ2-3; the match to TRBD2 covers 16 bases. The ends lost 0 bases at V and 5 bases at J; junction bases unmatched: 9. CDR3 length: 19 amino acids. Germline assignment: CDR1 SGDLS and CDR2 YYNGEE.

The chain employs TRBV19 and TRBJ1-2; no clear D gene. CDR1 LNHDA and CDR2 SQIVND come from the germline V gene (reference sequence). V lost 7 bases and J 7 bases, leaving 22 bases between the germline ends. There are 15 residues in the CDR3. The CDR3 nucleotides read TGTGCCAGTACCGGCACGGGATGGCCCCGCAGTGGCTACACCTTC. The encoded protein is CASTGTGWPRSGYTF.

The rearrangement joins TRBV2 to TRBJ1-2, with a possible D match to TRBD1 (5 bases). The ends were cut back, 3 bases at V and 5 bases at J, with 13 bases in the middle. The CDR3 covers 14 residues. The germline V gene encodes CDR1 SNHLY and CDR2 FYNNEI. The CDR3 nucleotides are TGTGCCAGCAGTGATCGGGGGGACGGGTATGGCTACACCTTC. Residues: CASSDRGDGYGYTF.

This chain connects TRBV4-1 to TRBJ2-2, with TRBD1 as a possible D gene (6 bases). Looked up from germline, CDR1 is MGHRA and CDR2 is YSYEKL. The length of the CDR3 is 17 residues. V was trimmed by 1 base and J by 1 base, leaving 13 bases between them. The DNA of the CDR3 is TGCGCCAGCAGCCAAGGGGGAAAGACAGGGAACACCGGGGAGCTGTTTTTT. It encodes CASSQGGKTGNTGELFF.